The entry below gives a single TCR beta chain sequence along with its context. Extracted RNA was reverse transcribed, and the resulting cDNA served as sequencing template. The protocol was immunoSEQ multiplex PCR, while the TCRdb copy is restricted to in-frame clones and leaves out a portion. The profile covers about 200,000 clones, with 50% to 75% appearing a single time and 4.2% taken by the ten largest. This entry belongs to a study of CD8+ T cells in alopecia areata. Trimming left V 3 bases short and J 2 bases short, with 7 bases between. CDR3 length: 13 amino acids. Germline V gene lookup returns CDR1 MNHEY and CDR2 SMNVEV (reference sequence). The treatment here: oral pan-JAK inhibitor, 5-10 mg twice daily. Isolation of CD4+ and CD8+ T cells from PBMCs was achieved by sorting.

The receptor's source is a human donor with alopecia areata. This chain joins TRBV27 and TRBJ1-2; D possibly corresponds to TRBD1 (6 bases). Sample: CD4+ T cells sorted from blood, taken at week 4, from a patient treated with tofacitinib. CDR3 sequence reads: CASSFTGNYGYTF. The CDR3 DNA follows: TGTGCCAGCAGTTTCACAGGGAACTATGGCTACACCTTC.